The 26 T cell receptor beta chains presented below share a single source sample, sequenced in a study of blood T cell repertoires in COVID-19 (dated by TCRdb to 2018 to 2020). The library was made by the immunoSEQ multiplex PCR assay. Imported from immuneACCESS, the table was reduced by TCRdb to in-frame sequences with V and J called. These copies leave out some clones; in studies compared against another copy, an unresolved V gene accounts for under half, and the cause of the remainder is not known. This sample lists 300,000 to 350,000 clones; over 80% were detected once. Over 4.5% of the sample is held by the ten biggest clonotypes. Sequenced sample: PBMCs or T cells enriched from blood (not recorded which). Receptor source: a man aged 25-45 years who had recovered from COVID-19.

The chain uses TRBV7-5 and TRBJ1-5; the D call of TRBD1 is as the table states it, not checked on the DNA. TRBV7-5 is a known pseudogene. The CDR3 totals 17 residues. The CDR3 bases are TGTGTCAGAAGCCTACGGACAGGGGTCATTAGCAATCAGCCCCAGCATTTT. This gives the protein CVRSLRTGVISNQPQHF.

J is TRBJ2-3 and V is TRBV4-1; 10 bases align to TRBD2. Germline lookup yields CDR1 MGHRA and CDR2 YSYEKL. The CDR3 covers 16 residues. V was clipped by 1 base and J by 4 bases; unmatched bases: 5. This CDR3 is CASSQAVTSGSDTQYF. The DNA for the CDR3 is TGCGCCAGCAGCCAAGCTGTGACTAGCGGGTCAGATACGCAGTATTTT.

The V call is TRBV19, the J call TRBJ2-2; D perhaps matches TRBD1 (5 bases). V gave up 4 bases and J gave up 5 bases, with 20 bases separating them. CDR3 length: 17 residues. Germline V lookup: CDR1 LNHDA, CDR2 SQIVND (reference sequence). The CDR3, as DNA: TGTGCCAGTAGTACAAGCCCAGGCAGGGTGGGGACCGGGGAGCTGTTTTTT. Its translation: CASSTSPGRVGTGELFF. Looking up the rest from reference TRBV19 and TRBJ2-2 gives the full variable domain: DGGITQSPKYLFRKEGQNVTLSCEQNLNHDAMYWYRQDPGQGLRLIYYSQIVNDFQKGDIAEGYSVSREKKESFPLTVTSAQKNPTAFYLCASSTSPGRVGTGELFFGEGSRLTVL.

The chain combines TRBV5-6 with TRBJ2-7; 7 positions match TRBD1. V shed 2 bases and J 3 bases; nucleotides not matched to a gene: 5. Germline V gene data show CDR1 as SGHDT and CDR2 as YYEEEE. CDR3 length: 14 residues. The CDR3 nucleotides read TGTGCCAGCAGCTTCGGGACAGTAGGCTACGAGCAGTACTTC. This sequence encodes CASSFGTVGYEQYF.

The chain combines TRBV27 with TRBJ1-1, with 10 nucleotides matching TRBD1. The CDR3 covers 15 residues. V shed 2 bases, J shed 6 bases, and the junction held 6 bases outside the gene matches. CDR1 and CDR2 (germline): MNHEY, SMNVEV (reference sequence). This chain's CDR3 is CASSLLGQGSPEAFF. DNA of the CDR3: TGTGCCAGCAGTTTACTGGGACAGGGGAGCCCTGAAGCTTTCTTT.

This clone has only a few counts. The chain carries TRBV9 and TRBJ1-1, with 9 bases lining up with TRBD1. V shed 9 bases and J 3 bases; nucleotides not matched to a gene: 6. This CDR3 spans 13 amino acids. CDR1 and CDR2 (germline): SGDLS, YYNGEE. The chain's CDR3 is CATSRDRDTEAFF. The CDR3 region has the DNA TGTGCCACGAGCCGGGACAGGGACACTGAAGCTTTCTTT.

The chain couples TRBV19 to TRBJ1-3, with TRBD1 matching over 9 bases. Germline assignment: CDR1 LNHDA and CDR2 SQIVND (reference sequence). The length of the CDR3 is 16 residues. With V trimmed by 4 bases and J by 4 bases, 8 bases remained unmatched. In DNA form, the CDR3 reads TGTGCCAGTAGTAACTTACAGGGGGCAAGAGGAAACACCATATATTTT. Protein product: CASSNLQGARGNTIYF. Full variable domain (remainder filled in from reference TRBV19 and TRBJ1-3): DGGITQSPKYLFRKEGQNVTLSCEQNLNHDAMYWYRQDPGQGLRLIYYSQIVNDFQKGDIAEGYSVSREKKESFPLTVTSAQKNPTAFYLCASSNLQGARGNTIYFGEGSWLTVV.

The chain carries TRBV12-3 or TRBV12-4 and TRBJ1-5; D uncertain. Trimming left V 4 bases short and J 6 bases short, with 10 bases between. This CDR3 spans 13 amino acids. The DNA for the CDR3 is TGTGCCAGCAGTTCGAGGGAAATTCAGCCCCAGCATTTT. Residues: CASSSREIQPQHF.

The chain uses TRBV28 and TRBJ1-1, with D possibly matching TRBD1 (6 bases). Germline CDR1 and CDR2: MDHEN and SYDVKM. The CDR3 runs 15 residues. V was clipped by 6 bases and J by 1 base, with 15 bases between them. The CDR3: CASSPPWTANTEAFF. CDR3 nucleotides: TGTGCCAGCAGCCCTCCCTGGACAGCGAACACTGAAGCTTTCTTT.

The V call is TRBV19, the J call TRBJ1-6; TRBD1 aligns across 8 bases. The germline CDR1 and CDR2 sequences are LNHDA and SQIVND (reference sequence). Losses at the gene ends were 3 bases for V and 6 bases for J; bases not matched to a gene: 7. The CDR3 is 16 residues long. In DNA form, the CDR3 reads TGTGCCAGTAGTATGGGTCAGGGGGCGCGTAATTCACCCCTCCACTTT. Its protein product is CASSMGQGARNSPLHF.

This clone was detected only once. This chain links TRBV15 with TRBJ1-2; D call uncertain. This CDR3 spans 15 amino acids. Trimming removed 5 bases at V and 0 bases at J, with 13 bases between. CDR1 is LNHNV and CDR2 is YYDKDF in the germline V gene (reference sequence). In nucleotides, the CDR3 is TGTGCCACCAGCGGGTACTCAGGAACTAACTATGGCTACACCTTC. Amino acid sequence: CATSGYSGTNYGYTF.

The chain employs TRBV10-1 and TRBJ1-1, with D unresolved. Trimming took off 2 bases at V and 7 bases at J, with 5 bases between the two ends. From germline, CDR1 is WNHNN and CDR2 SYGVQD (reference sequence). The CDR3 loop spans 11 amino acids. The DNA for the CDR3 is TGCGCCAGCAGTGAGGGGCATGAAGCTTTCTTT. Amino acids: CASSEGHEAFF.

The rearrangement uses TRBV7-9 and TRBJ2-3, with D possibly being TRBD1 (6 bases). Trimming took 4 bases from V and 2 from J, leaving 13 bases between them. Germline V lookup: CDR1 SEHNR, CDR2 FQNEAQ (reference sequence). The CDR3 loop spans 15 amino acids. The CDR3 reads CASSSGQFATDTQYF. As DNA, the CDR3 is TGTGCCAGCAGCTCAGGACAGTTTGCCACAGATACGCAGTATTTT. The full variable domain, completed using reference TRBV7-9 and TRBJ2-3, is DTGVSQNPRHKITKRGQNVTFRCDPISEHNRLYWYRQTLGQGPEFLTYFQNEAQLEKSRLLSDRFSAERPKGSFSTLEIQRTEQGDSAMYLCASSSGQFATDTQYFGPGTRLTVL.

J is TRBJ1-2 and V is TRBV30; 7 nucleotides align to TRBD1. The CDR3 runs to 13 residues. Trimming took 5 bases from V and 3 from J; bases not matched to a gene: 6. Germline CDR1 is GTSNPN and CDR2 is SVGIG (reference sequence). The DNA of the CDR3 is TGTGCCTGGGACCCCGGGACAGACTATGGCTACACCTTC. Translating gives CAWDPGTDYGYTF.

This clone was recorded only once. The chain combines TRBV7-2 with TRBJ2-1, with D hard to call. V lost 1 base and J lost 7, with 11 bases in between. The CDR3 is 14 amino acids. Germline V gives CDR1 SGHTA, CDR2 FQGNSA. The CDR3: CASSLGVLVNEQFF. The CDR3 DNA reads TGTGCCAGCAGCTTAGGAGTCCTAGTAAATGAGCAGTTCTTC. The full variable domain, in which reference TRBV7-2 and TRBJ2-1 provide the parts outside the CDR3, is GAGVSQSPSNKVTEKGKDVELRCDPISGHTALYWYRQSLGQGLEFLIYFQGNSAPDKSGLPSDRFSAERTGGSVSTLTIQRTQQEDSAVYLCASSLGVLVNEQFFGPGTRLTVL.

The gene calls are TRBV28 and TRBJ1-1; D is perhaps TRBD1 (5 bases). CDR3 size: 15 residues. V was shortened by 2 bases and J by 0 bases, with 10 bases between the two germline ends. Germline V gives CDR1 MDHEN, CDR2 SYDVKM. The CDR3 region is CASSLVGHLNTEAFF. CDR3 bases: TGTGCCAGCAGTTTAGTTGGACACCTGAACACTGAAGCTTTCTTT.

The chain uses TRBV5-5 and TRBJ1-5; no firm D call. V was cut by 1 base and J by 4 bases, with 9 bases left in between. Germline values: CDR1 SGHKS, CDR2 YYEKEE (reference sequence). This CDR3 region has 14 residues. CDR3 nucleotides: TGTGCCAGCAGCTTGCCACAGTTAAATCAGCCCCAGCATTTT. The encoded protein is CASSLPQLNQPQHF.

In its sample, this clone was seen once. The V call is TRBV7-8, the J call TRBJ2-3; the match to TRBD2 covers 7 bases. This CDR3 is built from 15 residues. Germline V gene sequence: CDR1 SGHVS, CDR2 FQNEAQ. V trimming: 5 bases; J trimming: 4 bases; junction bases outside the gene matches: 9. The CDR3 nucleotides are TGTGCCAGCAGCCCGAGGGACTACCGCCCAGATACGCAGTATTTT. Its protein is CASSPRDYRPDTQYF.

The gene calls are TRBV15 and TRBJ2-3; the match to TRBD2 covers 13 bases. Germline V gene sequence: CDR1 LNHNV, CDR2 YYDKDF (reference sequence). The CDR3 is 17 amino acids. Trimming at V came to 4 bases and at J to 5 bases, leaving 9 bases not matched to a gene. CDR3 amino acids: CATSIGRLAGGIDTQYF. The CDR3 DNA sequence: TGTGCCACCAGCATAGGACGACTAGCGGGGGGTATAGATACGCAGTATTTT.

The chain carries TRBV5-6 and TRBJ2-7; 8 nucleotides line up with TRBD2. The CDR3 loop spans 14 amino acids. V lost 5 bases, J lost 0 bases, and 4 bases stayed unmatched. The germline V gene has CDR1 SGHDT and CDR2 YYEEEE. CDR3 sequence: CASSFGTSSYEQYF. The CDR3 nucleotides read TGTGCCAGCAGTTTTGGGACTAGCTCCTACGAGCAGTACTTC.

The chain uses TRBV10-3 and TRBJ2-7, with D possibly matching TRBD1 (6 bases). Germline V gene lookup returns CDR1 ENHRY and CDR2 SYGVKD. Trimming pared 6 bases from V and 9 bases from J, leaving 18 bases between. This CDR3 is built from 13 residues. DNA of the CDR3: TGTGCCATCAGACAGGGTGAAGTATTGGGGCAGTACTTC. It codes for CAIRQGEVLGQYF.

The genes are TRBV11-2 and TRBJ2-3, with 7 bases aligning to TRBD2. J lost 2 bases, V lost 5 bases, and 13 bases had no gene match. The CDR3 consists of 17 residues. The germline V gene encodes CDR1 SGHAT and CDR2 FQNNGV. The CDR3 here is CASSPSQGGGLTDTQYF. CDR3 sequence (DNA): TGTGCCAGCAGCCCCTCCCAGGGCGGGGGACTCACAGATACGCAGTATTTT.

This clone was seen a single time. The J gene is TRBJ2-1, the V gene TRBV6-5; the match to TRBD1 covers 7 bases. Germline assignment: CDR1 MNHEY and CDR2 SVGAGI. There are 16 residues in the CDR3. The V gene end was trimmed by 0 bases and the J gene end by 7 bases; junction bases not matched to a gene: 9. Here the CDR3 reads CASSYSTGLSLNEQFF. The CDR3 DNA is TGTGCCAGCAGTTACTCGACAGGGTTGAGTTTGAATGAGCAGTTCTTC.

The sample holds one count of this clone. The rearrangement uses TRBV24-1 and TRBJ1-6, with a possible D match to TRBD1 (5 bases). Trimming took off 1 base at V and 0 bases at J, with 18 bases between the two ends. Germline CDR1 is KGHDR and CDR2 is SFDVKD. CDR3 length equals 20 residues. The chain's CDR3 is CATSDFRDSDRSSYNSPLHF. Written as DNA, the CDR3 is TGTGCCACCAGTGATTTCCGGGACTCCGATAGGAGCTCCTATAATTCACCCCTCCACTTT.

The gene calls are TRBV29-1 and TRBJ1-1; 10 bases are shared with TRBD1. Germline lookup yields CDR1 SQVTM and CDR2 ANQGSEA. V lost 5 bases, J lost 11 bases, and 8 bases stayed unmatched. The CDR3 runs 12 residues. DNA of the CDR3: TGCAGCGTTCTCAGGACAGGGGGGAGTGCTTTCTTT. Its protein is CSVLRTGGSAFF.

This clone was seen once. The rearrangement uses TRBV19 and TRBJ1-2; a possible D gene is TRBD1 (5 bases). V gave up 7 bases and J gave up 4 bases, with 19 bases separating them. Germline V gene sequence: CDR1 LNHDA, CDR2 SQIVND (reference sequence). The CDR3 runs to 15 residues. CDR3 amino acids: CASTSIPTGLYGYTF. The CDR3 DNA reads TGTGCCAGTACCTCAATCCCCACAGGCCTCTATGGCTACACCTTC.